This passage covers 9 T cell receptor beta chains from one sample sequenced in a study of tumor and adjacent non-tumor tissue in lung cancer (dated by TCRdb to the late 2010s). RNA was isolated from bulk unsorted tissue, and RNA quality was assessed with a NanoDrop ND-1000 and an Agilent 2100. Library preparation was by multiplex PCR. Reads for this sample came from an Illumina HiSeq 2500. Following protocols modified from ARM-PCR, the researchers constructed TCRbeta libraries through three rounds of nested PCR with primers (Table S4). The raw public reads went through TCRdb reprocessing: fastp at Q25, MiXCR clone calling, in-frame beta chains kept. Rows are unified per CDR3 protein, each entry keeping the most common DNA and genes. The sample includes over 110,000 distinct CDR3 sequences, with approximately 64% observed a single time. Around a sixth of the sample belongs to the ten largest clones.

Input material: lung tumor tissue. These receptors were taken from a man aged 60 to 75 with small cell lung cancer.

This CDR3 is CASSELNAASYNEQFF. In nucleotides, the CDR3 is TGTGCCAGCAGTGAATTAAACGCGGCCTCCTACAATGAGCAGTTCTTC. The chain uses TRBV25-1 and TRBJ2-1; D is undetermined. Germline CDR1 MGHDK, CDR2 SYGVNS. Deletions cut 1 base from V and 0 bases from J, with 10 bases between. The CDR3 is made up of 16 amino acids.

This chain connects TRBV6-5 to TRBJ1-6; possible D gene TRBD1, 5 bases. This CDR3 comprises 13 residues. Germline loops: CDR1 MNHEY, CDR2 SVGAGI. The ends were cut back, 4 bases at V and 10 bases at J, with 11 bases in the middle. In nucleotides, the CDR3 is TGTGCCAGCAGTTGGTCAGGGAGCTCACCCCTCCACTTT. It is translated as CASSWSGSSPLHF.

CDR3 region: CNASLVSRAKNIQYF. The CDR3 DNA sequence: TGCAATGCCAGTCTGGTTAGCAGAGCCAAAAACATTCAGTACTTC. The chain combines TRBV20-1 with TRBJ2-4, with no clear D. The CDR3 covers 15 residues. In germline, CDR1 is DFQATT, CDR2 SNEGSKA (reference sequence).

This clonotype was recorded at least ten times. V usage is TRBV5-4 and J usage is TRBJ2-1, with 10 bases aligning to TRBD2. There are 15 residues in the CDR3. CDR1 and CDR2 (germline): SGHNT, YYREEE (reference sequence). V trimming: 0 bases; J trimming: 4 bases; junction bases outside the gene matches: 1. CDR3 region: CASSLGAGGYNEQFF. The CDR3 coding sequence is TGTGCCAGCAGCTTGGGAGCGGGAGGGTACAATGAGCAGTTCTTC.

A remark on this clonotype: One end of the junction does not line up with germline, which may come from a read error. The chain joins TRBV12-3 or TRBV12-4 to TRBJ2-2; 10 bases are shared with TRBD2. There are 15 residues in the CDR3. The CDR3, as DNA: TGTGCAAGCAGTGCCAAGCGGGGGGGAACCGGGGAGCTGTATTTT. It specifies CASSAKRGGTGELYF.

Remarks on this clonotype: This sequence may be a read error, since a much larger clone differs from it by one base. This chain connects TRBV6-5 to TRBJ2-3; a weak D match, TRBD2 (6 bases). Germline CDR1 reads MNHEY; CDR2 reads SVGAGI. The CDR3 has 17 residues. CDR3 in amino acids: CASSRSLPAGGADKQYF. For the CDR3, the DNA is TGTGCCAGCAGCCGAAGCCTTCCAGCGGGCGGCGCAGATAAGCAGTATTTT.

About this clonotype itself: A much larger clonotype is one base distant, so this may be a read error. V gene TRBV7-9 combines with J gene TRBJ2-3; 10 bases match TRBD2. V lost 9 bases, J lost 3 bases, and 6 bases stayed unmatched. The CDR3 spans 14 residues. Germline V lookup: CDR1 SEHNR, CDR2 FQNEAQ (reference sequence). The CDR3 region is CARSPSGSTDTQYF. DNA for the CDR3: TGTGCCAGAAGCCCTAGCGGGAGTACAGATACGCAGTATTTT.

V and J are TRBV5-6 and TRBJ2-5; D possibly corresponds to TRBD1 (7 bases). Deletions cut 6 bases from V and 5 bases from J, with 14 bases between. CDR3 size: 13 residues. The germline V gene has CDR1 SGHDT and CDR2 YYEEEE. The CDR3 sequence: CASNFRGRETQYF. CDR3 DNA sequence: TGTGCCAGCAACTTCAGGGGGAGGGAGACCCAGTACTTC.

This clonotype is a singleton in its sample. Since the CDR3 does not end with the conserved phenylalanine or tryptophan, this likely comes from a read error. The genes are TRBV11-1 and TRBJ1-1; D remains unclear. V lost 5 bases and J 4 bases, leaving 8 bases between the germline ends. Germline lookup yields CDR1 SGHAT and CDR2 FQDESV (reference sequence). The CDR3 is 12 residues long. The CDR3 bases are TGTGCCAGCAGCCATCGTGGCACTGAAGCTTTCTTA. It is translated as CASSHRGTEAFL.